The 27 T cell receptor beta chains given below trace back to one sample, sequenced in a study of regulatory T cells in long-lasting Graves disease. Time point noted: newly diagnosed GD, antithyroid drugs for less than 3 months. PBMC-derived RNA was used for the TCR library. Arm-PCR of CDR3 regions with iRepertoire HTBI primers generated TCR beta libraries. One entry per CDR3 protein results from TCRdb running MiXCR on the multiplex PCR reads. There are 350,000 to 500,000 distinct CDR3 sequences in the sample; 14% occur only once, and roughly a sixth lies in the top ten. A further study also used this sample, focusing on T cells in Graves' hyperthyroidism and ophthalmopathy.

Sample: peripheral blood mononuclear cells (PBMCs), taken at new diagnosis, from a patient treated with antithyroid drugs. The receptors come from a woman aged 45-65 years with Graves disease.

This CDR3 reads CASKQATGANVLTF. DNA for the CDR3: TGCGCCAGTAAACAGGCTACTGGGGCCAACGTCCTGACTTTC. J is TRBJ2-6 and V is TRBV5-1, with D possibly TRBD1 on 5 matching bases. CDR1 and CDR2 (germline): SGHRS, YFSETQ. V lost 8 bases to trimming and J lost 2 bases, with 11 bases between them. The CDR3 is 14 amino acids.

The gene calls are TRBV27 and TRBJ2-2; the D gene could be TRBD1 or TRBD2 (6 bases each). The V and J ends lost 5 bases and 8 bases respectively, with 15 bases between them. The V gene's germline CDR1 is MNHEY and CDR2 SMNVEV (reference sequence). CDR3 size: 14 residues. CDR3 sequence: CASSPPGAGGELFF. CDR3 DNA: TGTGCCAGCAGTCCCCCGGGGGCGGGGGGGGAGCTGTTTTTT.

This clonotype was picked up many times. The chain joins TRBV5-1 to TRBJ2-3; D may be TRBD1 (6 bases). In germline, CDR1 is SGHRS, CDR2 YFSETQ. V lost 0 bases and J 2 bases, leaving 13 bases between the germline ends. The CDR3 runs to 16 residues. DNA for the CDR3: TGCGCCAGCAGCTTGGAGGGGGAGTTATTCACAGATACGCAGTATTTT. Protein sequence: CASSLEGELFTDTQYF.

This clonotype was counted many times. The gene calls are TRBV2 and TRBJ2-7, with D unclear. Germline V gives CDR1 SNHLY, CDR2 FYNNEI. There are 14 residues in the CDR3. Trimming took 6 bases from V and 2 from J, leaving 14 bases between them. CDR3 coding DNA: TGTGCCAGCAGAACCCCGGGCCGCACCTACGAGCAGTACTTC. Protein sequence: CASRTPGRTYEQYF.

In regard to this clonotype: Being one base from a much bigger clone, this may be a read error. The rearrangement joins TRBV7-9 to TRBJ1-1; 7 bases line up with TRBD1. Germline V gene sequence: CDR1 SEHNR, CDR2 FQNEAQ (reference sequence). V lost 5 bases and J lost 0; bases outside the gene matches: 12. The CDR3 contains 17 residues. DNA of the CDR3: TGTGCCAGCAGCGACTCAGGACAGGCCCCTATGAACACTGAAGCTTTCTTT. Translation: CASSDSGQAPMNTEAFF.

Many counts were recorded for this clonotype. This chain connects TRBV28 to TRBJ1-1, with D unresolved. V was pared by 6 bases and J by 0 bases, with 14 bases between. The CDR3 is made up of 15 amino acids. Germline CDR1 and CDR2: MDHEN and SYDVKM. As DNA, the CDR3 is TGTGCCAGCAGATCCACAAACCTCATGAACACTGAAGCTTTCTTT. It specifies CASRSTNLMNTEAFF. Looking up the rest from reference TRBV28 and TRBJ1-1 gives the full variable domain: DVKVTQSSRYLVKRTGEKVFLECVQDMDHENMFWYRQDPGLGLRLIYFSYDVKMKEKGDIPEGYSVSREKKERFSLILESASTNQTSMYLCASRSTNLMNTEAFFGQGTRLTVV.

This clonotype appeared many times. The J gene is TRBJ1-6, the V gene TRBV6-1; the D is unclear. With 5 bases removed from V and 5 bases from J, the gap between germline ends came to 10 bases. In germline, CDR1 is MNHNS, CDR2 SASEGT. This CDR3 is 14 amino acids long. The CDR3 sequence is CASSIPWDNSPLHF. In DNA, the CDR3 is TGTGCCAGCAGTATCCCGTGGGATAATTCACCCCTCCACTTT.

This clonotype has only a few counts. The rearrangement joins TRBV6-1 to TRBJ2-7, with a weak D call TRBD1 (6 bases). The CDR3 totals 13 residues. V was trimmed by 8 bases and J by 4 bases, leaving 15 bases between them. Germline-derived CDR1 and CDR2 are MNHNS and SASEGT. This CDR3 reads CASLRAGAYEQYF. For the CDR3, the DNA is TGTGCCAGCCTGAGGGCAGGGGCATACGAGCAGTACTTC.

This clonotype was detected ten times or more. The genes are TRBV6-2 or TRBV6-3 and TRBJ1-4; 7 positions agree with TRBD1. V shed 5 bases and J 5 bases; nucleotides not matched to a gene: 11. CDR1 is MNHEY and CDR2 is SVGEGT in the germline V gene. This CDR3 has 16 residues. The CDR3 reads CASSTPDRNLNEKLFF. The DNA of the CDR3 is TGTGCCAGCAGTACTCCGGACAGGAATCTAAATGAAAAACTGTTTTTT.

Ten or more counts support this clonotype. The CDR3 DNA follows: TGTGCCAGCAGCTCAGGGGGCTCGGACGGGGAGCTGTTTTTT. Its protein product is CASSSGGSDGELFF. This chain uses TRBV11-2 with TRBJ2-2, with 8 bases that match TRBD1. The CDR3 has 14 residues. The ends lost 4 bases at V and 7 bases at J; junction bases unmatched: 5. Germline values: CDR1 SGHAT, CDR2 FQNNGV.

This clonotype was observed many times. The chain carries TRBV6-1 and TRBJ2-3; 8 nucleotides agree with TRBD1. Germline V CDR1 and CDR2: MNHNS, SASEGT. V lost 6 bases to trimming and J lost 0 bases; unmatched junction nucleotides: 2. The CDR3 is made up of 14 amino acids. This CDR3 is CASRQGESTDTQYF. The CDR3 coding sequence is TGTGCCAGCAGACAGGGGGAGAGCACAGATACGCAGTATTTT.

CDR3 region: CASSPHSPYNEQFF. CDR3 bases: TGTGCCAGCAGCCCCCATAGCCCATACAATGAGCAGTTCTTC. The rearrangement joins TRBV6-1 to TRBJ2-5; no definite D call. The J call is doubtful: the DNA matches TRBJ2-1 better. Germline values: CDR1 MNHNS, CDR2 SASEGT. The CDR3 runs 14 residues.

This chain connects TRBV28 to TRBJ2-3, with D possibly being TRBD2 (6 bases). The V end was cut by 4 bases, the J end by 1 base, with 12 bases between. The CDR3 contains 15 residues. In germline, CDR1 is MDHEN, CDR2 SYDVKM. CDR3 amino acids: CASSSTTGGTDTQYF. CDR3 DNA: TGTGCCAGCAGTTCAACTACGGGGGGCACAGATACGCAGTATTTT.

V usage is TRBV19 and J usage is TRBJ2-1, with TRBD1 as a possible D gene (6 bases). CDR3 length: 16 amino acids. Germline CDR1 and CDR2: LNHDA and SQIVND (reference sequence). V shed 5 bases and J shed 3 bases, with 17 bases lying between them. CDR3 region: CASSSLMGADYNEQFF. The CDR3 DNA reads as TGTGCCAGTAGTTCGCTTATGGGGGCAGACTACAATGAGCAGTTCTTC.

This clonotype was seen a handful of times. This chain links TRBV9 with TRBJ2-1, with a weak D call TRBD2 (5 bases). Germline-derived CDR1 and CDR2 are SGDLS and YYNGEE. The CDR3 consists of 18 residues. Deletions cut 0 bases from V and 7 bases from J, with 23 bases between. The DNA of the CDR3 is TGTGCCAGCAGCGTAGACCGGGGTGGGCCACCTCGAACAAATGAGCAGTTCTTC. It specifies CASSVDRGGPPRTNEQFF.

This clonotype has a handful of counts. The rearrangement links TRBV5-1 to TRBJ2-7; the D gene is possibly TRBD1 (5 bases). The CDR3 is made up of 14 amino acids. Germline V gene data show CDR1 as SGHRS and CDR2 as YFSETQ. V shed 5 bases and J shed 7 bases, with 19 bases lying between them. In DNA form, the CDR3 reads TGCGCCAGCAGAATCCAGACAGCAAGCAATGAGCAGTACTTC. Its protein product is CASRIQTASNEQYF.

This clonotype appeared many times. This chain connects TRBV5-6 to TRBJ2-5; no clear D. The germline V gene has CDR1 SGHDT and CDR2 YYEEEE. The length of the CDR3 is 14 residues. Trimming removed 4 bases from V and 4 bases from J, with 14 bases in between. CDR3 nucleotide sequence: TGTGCCAGCAGCCCGCAAGGCTCGGTAGAGACCCAGTACTTC. Amino acids: CASSPQGSVETQYF.

This clonotype was recorded many times. V gene TRBV12-5 combines with J gene TRBJ2-5, with D tentatively TRBD2 (6 bases). The CDR3 is 13 residues long. Germline V gene data show CDR1 as LGHNT and CDR2 as FRNRAP. The V and J ends lost 5 bases and 6 bases respectively, with 13 bases between them. CDR3 region: CASGLGSGQTQYF. As DNA, the CDR3 is TGTGCTAGTGGTCTCGGGAGCGGTCAGACCCAGTACTTC.

In its sample, this clonotype was seen many times. The chain links TRBV20-1 to TRBJ2-5; possibly TRBD1 for D (6 bases). This CDR3 region has 12 residues. Germline V CDR1 and CDR2: DFQATT, SNEGSKA (reference sequence). V was shortened by 7 bases and J by 6 bases, with 15 bases between the two germline ends. The CDR3 DNA sequence: TGCAGTGTCATACAGGGTATACAGACCCAGTACTTC. Its translation is CSVIQGIQTQYF.

There are a few counts of this clonotype. This sequence joins TRBV20-1 and TRBJ2-5; 7 nucleotides match TRBD2. CDR1 DFQATT and CDR2 SNEGSKA come from the germline V gene (reference sequence). CDR3 length: 14 residues. The junction had 6 bases not matched to a gene; V was cut back by 2 bases and J by 3 bases. The CDR3 nucleotides are TGCAGTGCTAGACCTGGCGGGAGAAAAGAGACCCAGTACTTC. Amino acid sequence: CSARPGGRKETQYF.

There are many counts of this clonotype. The chain is built from TRBV27 and TRBJ2-7; 7 positions agree with TRBD2. J lost 0 bases, V lost 3 bases, and 5 bases had no gene match. Looked up from germline, CDR1 is MNHEY and CDR2 is SMNVEV (reference sequence). The CDR3 sequence is 15 residues long. CDR3: CASSFGRELSYEQYF. The CDR3 region has the DNA TGTGCCAGCAGTTTTGGGCGGGAGCTCTCCTACGAGCAGTACTTC.

V usage is TRBV27 and J usage is TRBJ2-1, with TRBD1 matching 8 bases. The trim removed 4 bases at V and 6 bases at J, leaving 5 bases unmatched. Germline V gives CDR1 MNHEY, CDR2 SMNVEV (reference sequence). This CDR3 spans 14 amino acids. The CDR3, as DNA: TGTGCCAGCAGTTCACATGGACAGGGCAATGAGCAGTTCTTC. This codes for CASSSHGQGNEQFF.

This clonotype was counted ten times or more. V gene TRBV28 combines with J gene TRBJ2-3, with TRBD2 matching 8 bases. Losses at the gene ends were 2 bases for V and 3 bases for J; bases not matched to a gene: 4. The CDR3 is 15 amino acids. The germline V gene encodes CDR1 MDHEN and CDR2 SYDVKM. The chain's CDR3 is CASSLVTGGTDTQYF. The CDR3 nucleotides are TGTGCCAGCAGTTTAGTCACGGGAGGGACAGATACGCAGTATTTT.

The table lists this clonotype with many counts. The V gene is TRBV5-5, the J gene TRBJ2-1, with D tentatively TRBD1 (5 bases). The DNA end lines up better with TRBJ2-5; the J call may be wrong. The CDR3 runs 15 residues. CDR1 is SGHKS, CDR2 YYEKEE, per germline (reference sequence). This chain's CDR3 is CASSLGGIFVETQYF. The CDR3 DNA reads TGTGCCAGCAGCTTGGGGGGCATTTTCGTGGAGACCCAGTACTTC.

In its sample, this clonotype was seen many times. V gene TRBV6-1 combines with J gene TRBJ2-1, with 15 bases fitting TRBD2. The CDR3 consists of 16 residues. V trimming: 7 bases; J trimming: 4 bases; junction bases outside the gene matches: 5. The V gene's germline CDR1 is MNHNS and CDR2 SASEGT. CDR3 residues: CASNTGTSGGYNEQFF. The CDR3 DNA reads as TGTGCCAGCAACACCGGGACTAGCGGGGGGTACAATGAGCAGTTCTTC.

This clonotype has at least ten counts. V is TRBV11-3 and J is TRBJ2-7; possibly TRBD2 for D (6 bases). The length of the CDR3 is 14 residues. Trimming left V 5 bases short and J 1 base short, with 12 bases between. Germline values: CDR1 SGHNT, CDR2 YENEEA. DNA of the CDR3: TGTGCCAGCAGCCTTCTTGCGGGGTCCTACGAGCAGTACTTC. Amino acid sequence: CASSLLAGSYEQYF.

In this sample, this clonotype turned up many times. The V gene is TRBV11-3, the J gene TRBJ1-1; the D gene is possibly TRBD1 (6 bases). The length of the CDR3 is 13 residues. The V gene's germline CDR1 is SGHNT and CDR2 YENEEA. The ends were cut back, 5 bases at V and 5 bases at J, with 12 bases in the middle. The DNA of the CDR3 is TGTGCCAGCAGCGAGGGGGTAGGGACTGAAGCTTTCTTT. Its translation: CASSEGVGTEAFF.